One and the same sample provided the 14 T cell receptor beta chains below, sequenced in a study of T cell repertoires in cytomegalovirus infection. TCRdb reanalysed the reads using MiXCR and keeps one entry per CDR3 protein. The sample has about 310,000 distinct CDR3 sequences; 9.6% are singletons. The sample comprised PBMCs. These receptors were obtained from a human donor in good health (CMV status not recorded). Some clones in this sample may be carry-over from other donors' samples.

For this clonotype: This could be a read error, since a much larger clone is one nucleotide away. The CDR3 ends on some other residue instead of the conserved phenylalanine or tryptophan, so this is likely a read error. V gene TRBV5-1 combines with J gene TRBJ2-5; 7 positions agree with TRBD1. V trimming: 4 bases; J trimming: 1 base; junction bases outside the gene matches: 7. The germline V gene has CDR1 SGHRS and CDR2 YFSETQ. This CDR3 is built from 15 residues. The CDR3 DNA is TGCGCCAGCAGCATAGACAGGGAGATCCAAGAGACCCAGTACCTC. It translates to CASSIDREIQETQYL.

Ten or more counts support this clonotype. The chain joins TRBV6-2 or TRBV6-3 to TRBJ2-1; no reliable D call. Per the germline V gene, CDR1 is MNHEY and CDR2 is SVGEGT. V was shortened by 7 bases and J by 4 bases, with 11 bases between the two germline ends. This CDR3 comprises 13 residues. CDR3 in amino acids: CASTTELYNEQFF. CDR3 in DNA: TGTGCCAGCACTACAGAACTTTACAATGAGCAGTTCTTC.

This clonotype was counted a few times. This chain connects TRBV28 to TRBJ1-6; weak D call: TRBD1 (6 bases). The CDR3 is 14 residues long. Trimming shortened V by 7 bases and J by 10 bases, and 17 bases separated the two germline ends. The germline gives CDR1 MDHEN, CDR2 SYDVKM. CDR3: CASIWGRVESPLHF. The CDR3 DNA follows: TGTGCCAGCATCTGGGGGCGCGTAGAGTCACCCCTCCACTTT.

This clonotype was recorded many times. An end of the junction does not agree with germline; a read error may underlie this. The chain links TRBV29-1 to TRBJ1-2; 10 bases line up with TRBD1. The CDR3 totals 10 residues. Germline V gene lookup returns CDR1 SQVTM and CDR2 ANQGSEA. The CDR3 loop is CSVPGGTGAF. The CDR3 DNA sequence: TGCAGCGTCCCAGGGGGGACAGGGGCCTTC.

The chain recombines TRBV10-1 with TRBJ1-1, with unresolved D. The V end was cut by 5 bases, the J end by 4 bases, with 11 bases between. Per the germline V gene, CDR1 is WNHNN and CDR2 is SYGVQD (reference sequence). The CDR3 contains 13 residues. The CDR3 bases are TGCGCCAGCAGTACCCAACTGGGCACTGAAGCTTTCTTT. Amino acids: CASSTQLGTEAFF.

Comments on this clonotype: The CDR3 ends on some other residue instead of the conserved phenylalanine or tryptophan, so this is likely a read error. The chain couples TRBV19 to TRBJ1-5; weak D call: TRBD1 (6 bases). V was pared by 6 bases and J by 0 bases, with 15 bases between. From germline, CDR1 is LNHDA and CDR2 SQIVND (reference sequence). This CDR3 comprises 16 residues. CDR3 protein: CASRARGQYSNQPQHI. The DNA of the CDR3 is TGTGCCAGTAGGGCGCGGGGGCAATATAGCAATCAGCCCCAGCATATT.

This sequence joins TRBV9 and TRBJ2-5; TRBD1 might be the D (5 bases). CDR1 and CDR2 from the germline V gene are SGDLS and YYNGEE. V lost 2 bases and J 5 bases, leaving 16 bases between the germline ends. The CDR3 contains 15 residues. DNA for the CDR3: TGTGCCAGCAGCGTGGACCCAGGGTTCATGGAGACCCAGTACTTC. Its translation is CASSVDPGFMETQYF. Combining the CDR3 with reference TRBV9 and TRBJ2-5 gives the whole variable domain DSGVTQTPKHLITATGQRVTLRCSPRSGDLSVYWYQQSLDQGLQFLIQYYNGEERAKGNILERFSAQQFPDLHSELNLSSLELGDSALYFCASSVDPGFMETQYFGPGTRLLVL.

The chain links TRBV15 to TRBJ1-2, with a tentative D call TRBD1 (5 bases). CDR1 is LNHNV, CDR2 YYDKDF, per germline (reference sequence). V was pared by 0 bases and J by 2 bases, with 13 bases between. The CDR3 consists of 16 residues. The CDR3 is CATSRDVQGANYGYTF. The CDR3 DNA reads as TGTGCCACCAGCAGAGATGTGCAGGGAGCGAACTATGGCTACACCTTC.

This clonotype was seen many times. The chain carries TRBV20-1 and TRBJ2-1; tentatively, D is TRBD2 (5 bases). CDR1 and CDR2 from the germline V gene are DFQATT and SNEGSKA (reference sequence). Trimming took 5 bases from V and 2 from J, leaving 13 bases between them. The CDR3 covers 14 residues. Written as DNA, the CDR3 is TGCAGTGCTTATTCCAGCGGCACCTACAATGAGCAGTTCTTC. It specifies CSAYSSGTYNEQFF.

This clonotype has at least ten counts. J is TRBJ2-3 and V is TRBV7-3, with unresolved D. The germline V and J ends were trimmed by 2 bases and 3 bases, with 6 bases remaining between them. The germline CDR1 and CDR2 sequences are SGHTA and FQGTGA. CDR3 length: 13 amino acids. Written as DNA, the CDR3 is TGTGCCAGCAGCTTACAGGTTACAGATACGCAGTATTTT. It yields the protein CASSLQVTDTQYF. Full variable domain (missing parts from reference TRBV7-3 and TRBJ2-3): GAGVSQTPSNKVTEKGKYVELRCDPISGHTALYWYRQSLGQGPEFLIYFQGTGAADDSGLPNDRFFAVRPEGSVSTLKIQRTERGDSAVYLCASSLQVTDTQYFGPGTRLTVL.

Ten or more counts support this clonotype. The chain links TRBV6-2 or TRBV6-3 to TRBJ2-1; D tentatively fits TRBD1 or TRBD2 (5 bases each). There are 17 residues in the CDR3. The germline CDR1 and CDR2 sequences are MNHEY and SVGEGT. Trimming stripped 8 bases from V and 0 bases from J, with 20 bases between. Here the CDR3 reads CASPIRDAESSYNEQFF. The CDR3 region has the DNA TGTGCCAGCCCCATCCGGGACGCTGAAAGCTCCTACAATGAGCAGTTCTTC.

V is TRBV10-3 and J is TRBJ2-5; the match to TRBD2 covers 11 bases. Germline V gene lookup returns CDR1 ENHRY and CDR2 SYGVKD. The CDR3 sequence is 17 residues long. J was trimmed by 1 base and V by 4 bases; bases with no gene match: 8. CDR3 DNA sequence: TGTGCCATCAGTGTCGGGCTAGCGGGGGGTATCCAAGAGACCCAGTACTTC. Residues: CAISVGLAGGIQETQYF.

In this sample, this clonotype turned up many times. V gene TRBV10-3 combines with J gene TRBJ2-7, with TRBD2 matching over 7 bases. The CDR3 spans 14 residues. The V gene end was trimmed by 4 bases and the J gene end by 1 base; junction bases not matched to a gene: 4. Germline CDR1 reads ENHRY; CDR2 reads SYGVKD. The CDR3 DNA reads TGTGCCATCAGTGCGGGGGGACTTTCCTACGAGCAGTACTTC. Protein: CAISAGGLSYEQYF.

Worth noting for this clonotype: One base away lies a much larger clone, so this may be a sequencing read error. V is TRBV9 and J is TRBJ1-1; 8 bases are shared with TRBD1. This CDR3 is built from 14 residues. The germline V gene has CDR1 SGDLS and CDR2 YYNGEE. The CDR3 region is CASSERTGNTETFF. CDR3 DNA sequence: TGTGCCAGCAGTGAACGGACAGGGAACACTGAAACTTTCTTT.